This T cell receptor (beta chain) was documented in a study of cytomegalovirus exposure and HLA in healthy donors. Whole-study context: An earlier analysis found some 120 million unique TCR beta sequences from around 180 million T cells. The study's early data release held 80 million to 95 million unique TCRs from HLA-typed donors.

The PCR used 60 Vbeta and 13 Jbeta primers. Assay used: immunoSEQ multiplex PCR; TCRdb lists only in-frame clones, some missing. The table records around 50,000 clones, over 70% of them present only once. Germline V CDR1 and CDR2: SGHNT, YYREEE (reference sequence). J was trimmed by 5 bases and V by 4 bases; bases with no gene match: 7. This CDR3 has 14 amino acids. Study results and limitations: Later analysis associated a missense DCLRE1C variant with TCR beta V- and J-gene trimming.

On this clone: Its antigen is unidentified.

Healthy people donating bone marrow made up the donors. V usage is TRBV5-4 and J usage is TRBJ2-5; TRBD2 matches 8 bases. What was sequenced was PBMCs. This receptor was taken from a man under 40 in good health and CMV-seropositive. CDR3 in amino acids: CASSIGGAMETQYF. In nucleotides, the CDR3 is TGTGCCAGCAGCATCGGGGGGGCCATGGAGACCCAGTACTTC. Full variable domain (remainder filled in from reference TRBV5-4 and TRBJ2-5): ETGVTQSPTHLIKTRGQQVTLRCSSQSGHNTVSWYQQALGQGPQFIFQYYREEENGRGNFPPRFSGLQFPNYSSELNVNALELDDSALYLCASSIGGAMETQYFGPGTRLLVL.